This TCR beta chain was found in a study of T cell responses to AZD1222 COVID-19 vaccine. Sequencing used immunoSEQ multiplex PCR; TCRdb keeps in-frame clones, though not all of them. The sample lists 110,000 or so clones; about 86% were seen once. As regards this clone: No antigen is known for it.

Germline V gene sequence: CDR1 KGHSH, CDR2 LQKENI. Unmatched junction bases numbered 3, after V lost 1 base and J lost 4 bases. CDR3 length: 14 amino acids. Investigators merged groups given second doses at roughly 4 or roughly 12 weeks. Study results and limitations: Variant regions that are unmutated are reportedly the target of nearly half of spike-specific TCRs. With two AZD1222 doses given, Spike-specific TCR breadth and depth both rose.

The chain combines TRBV18 with TRBJ1-1; 7 positions agree with TRBD1. Material: peripheral blood, obtained 28 days after the second AZD1222 dose. The TCR sequence derives from an adult who received the AZD1222 COVID-19 vaccine. CDR3 bases: TGTGCCAGCTCACCACGGCAGGGGGGCACTGAAGCTTTCTTT. Translating it yields CASSPRQGGTEAFF.